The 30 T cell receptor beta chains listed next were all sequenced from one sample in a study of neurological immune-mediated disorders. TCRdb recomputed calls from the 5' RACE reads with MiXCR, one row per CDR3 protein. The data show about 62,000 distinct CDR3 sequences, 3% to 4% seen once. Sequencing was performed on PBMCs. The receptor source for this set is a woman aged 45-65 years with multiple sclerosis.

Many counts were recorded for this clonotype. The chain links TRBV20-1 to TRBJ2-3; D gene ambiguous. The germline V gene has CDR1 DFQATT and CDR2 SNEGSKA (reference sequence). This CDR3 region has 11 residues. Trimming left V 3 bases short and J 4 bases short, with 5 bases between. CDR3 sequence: CSASQPDTQYF. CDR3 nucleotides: TGCAGTGCTAGCCAGCCAGATACGCAGTATTTT.

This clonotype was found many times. The CDR3 DNA is TGTGCCAGCAGCCAAGATGGGCAATACTACGAGCAGTACTTC. It specifies CASSQDGQYYEQYF. The chain carries TRBV3-1 and TRBJ2-7; D gene ambiguous. This CDR3 region has 14 residues. Trimming removed 0 bases at V and 3 bases at J, with 9 bases between. Germline V gene sequence: CDR1 LGHDT, CDR2 YNNKEL (reference sequence).

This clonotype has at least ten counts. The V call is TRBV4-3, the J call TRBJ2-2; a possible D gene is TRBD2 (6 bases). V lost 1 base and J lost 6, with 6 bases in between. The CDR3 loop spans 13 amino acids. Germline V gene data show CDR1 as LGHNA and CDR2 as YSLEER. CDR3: CASSQAGAGELFF. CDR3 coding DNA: TGCGCCAGCAGCCAAGCGGGAGCCGGGGAGCTGTTTTTT.

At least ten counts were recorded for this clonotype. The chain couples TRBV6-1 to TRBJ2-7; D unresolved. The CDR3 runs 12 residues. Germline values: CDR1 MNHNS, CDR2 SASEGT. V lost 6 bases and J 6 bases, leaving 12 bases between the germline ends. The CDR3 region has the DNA TGTGCCAGCAGGCCCTCTAACGGCGAGCAGTACTTC. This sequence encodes CASRPSNGEQYF.

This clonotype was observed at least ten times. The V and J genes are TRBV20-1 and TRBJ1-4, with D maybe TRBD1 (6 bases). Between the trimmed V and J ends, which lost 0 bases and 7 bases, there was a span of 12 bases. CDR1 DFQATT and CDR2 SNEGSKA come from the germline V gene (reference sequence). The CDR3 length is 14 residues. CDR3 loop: CSARERAGVEKLFF. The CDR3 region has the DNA TGCAGTGCTAGAGAGAGGGCAGGGGTTGAAAAACTGTTTTTT.

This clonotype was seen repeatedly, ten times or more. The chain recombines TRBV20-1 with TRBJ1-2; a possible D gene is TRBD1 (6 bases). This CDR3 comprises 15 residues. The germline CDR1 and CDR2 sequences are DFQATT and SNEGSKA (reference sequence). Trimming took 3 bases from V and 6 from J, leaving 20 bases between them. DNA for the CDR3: TGCAGTGCTAGCAGTCAGGGGATAAGTCTTAATGGCTACACCTTC. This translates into CSASSQGISLNGYTF.

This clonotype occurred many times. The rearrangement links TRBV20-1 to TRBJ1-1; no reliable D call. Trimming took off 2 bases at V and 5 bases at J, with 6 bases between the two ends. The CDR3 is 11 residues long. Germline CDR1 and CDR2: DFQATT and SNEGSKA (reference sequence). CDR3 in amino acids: CSARTLTEAFF. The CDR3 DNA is TGCAGTGCTAGAACCTTGACTGAAGCTTTCTTT.

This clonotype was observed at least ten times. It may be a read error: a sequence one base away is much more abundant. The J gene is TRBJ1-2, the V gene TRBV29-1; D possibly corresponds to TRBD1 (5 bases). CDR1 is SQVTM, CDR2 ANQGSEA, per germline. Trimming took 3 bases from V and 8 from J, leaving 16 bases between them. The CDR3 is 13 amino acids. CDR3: CSVEMGTGAGYTF. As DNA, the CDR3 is TGCAGCGTTGAGATGGGTACAGGCGCCGGCTACACCTTC.

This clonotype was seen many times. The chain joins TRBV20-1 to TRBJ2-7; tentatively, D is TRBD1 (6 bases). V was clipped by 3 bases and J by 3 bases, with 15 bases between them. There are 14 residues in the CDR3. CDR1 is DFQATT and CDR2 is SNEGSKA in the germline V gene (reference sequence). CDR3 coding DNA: TGCAGTGCTAGCCGCCTGGGACAAGGCTACGAGCAGTACTTC. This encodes CSASRLGQGYEQYF.

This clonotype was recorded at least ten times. The CDR3 DNA is TGTGCCAGCAGCTTAGGTCCCGGGGAACAGGGAAACACCATATATTTT. Its protein is CASSLGPGEQGNTIYF. V is TRBV7-2 and J is TRBJ1-3; the D is unclear. CDR3 length equals 16 residues. Germline lookup yields CDR1 SGHTA and CDR2 FQGNSA. The V and J ends lost 1 base and 4 bases respectively, with 14 bases between them.

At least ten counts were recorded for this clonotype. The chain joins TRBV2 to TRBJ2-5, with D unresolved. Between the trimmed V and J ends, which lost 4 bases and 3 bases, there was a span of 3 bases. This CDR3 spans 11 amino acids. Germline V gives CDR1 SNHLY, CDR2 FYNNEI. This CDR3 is CASSGEETQYF. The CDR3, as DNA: TGTGCCAGCAGTGGGGAAGAGACCCAGTACTTC.

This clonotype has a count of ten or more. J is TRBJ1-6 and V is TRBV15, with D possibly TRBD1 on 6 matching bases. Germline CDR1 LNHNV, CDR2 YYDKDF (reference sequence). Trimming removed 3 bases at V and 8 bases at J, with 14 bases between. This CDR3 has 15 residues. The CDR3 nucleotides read TGTGCCACCAGCAGCGAGCCGGACAGTGATTCACCCCTCCACTTT. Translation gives CATSSEPDSDSPLHF. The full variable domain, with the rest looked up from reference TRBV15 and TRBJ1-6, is DAMVIQNPRYQVTQFGKPVTLSCSQTLNHNVMYWYQQKSSQAPKLLFHYYDKDFNNEADTPDNFQSRRPNTSFCFLDIRSPGLGDTAMYLCATSSEPDSDSPLHFGNGTRLTVT.

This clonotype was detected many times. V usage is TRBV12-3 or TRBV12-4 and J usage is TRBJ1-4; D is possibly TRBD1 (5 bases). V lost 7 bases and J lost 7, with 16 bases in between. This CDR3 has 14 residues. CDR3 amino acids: CASTWGKAGEKLFF. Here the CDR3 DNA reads TGTGCCAGCACCTGGGGGAAGGCGGGTGAAAAACTGTTTTTT.

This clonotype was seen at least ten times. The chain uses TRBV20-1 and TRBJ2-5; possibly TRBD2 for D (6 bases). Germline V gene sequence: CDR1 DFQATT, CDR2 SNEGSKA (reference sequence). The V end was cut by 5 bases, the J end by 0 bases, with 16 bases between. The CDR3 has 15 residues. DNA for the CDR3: TGCAGTGCTCCACCGGGACTGGGGGACCAAGAGACCCAGTACTTC. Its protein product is CSAPPGLGDQETQYF.

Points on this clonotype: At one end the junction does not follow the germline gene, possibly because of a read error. The CDR3 DNA follows: TGCGCCAGCAGCTTGCAGGGACAGGGAAAAACCATATATTTT. Translating it yields CASSLQGQGKTIYF. This chain uses TRBV5-1 with TRBJ1-3; 9 bases align to TRBD1. Germline V gene lookup returns CDR1 SGHRS and CDR2 YFSETQ. The CDR3 extends over 14 amino acids.

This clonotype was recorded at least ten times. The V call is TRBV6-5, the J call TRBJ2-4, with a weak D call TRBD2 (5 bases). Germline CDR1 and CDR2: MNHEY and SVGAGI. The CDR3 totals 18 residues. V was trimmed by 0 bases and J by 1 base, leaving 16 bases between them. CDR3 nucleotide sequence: TGTGCCAGCAGTTACTCAGGGTCCCGATCGGGGGCCAAAAACATTCAGTACTTC. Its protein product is CASSYSGSRSGAKNIQYF.

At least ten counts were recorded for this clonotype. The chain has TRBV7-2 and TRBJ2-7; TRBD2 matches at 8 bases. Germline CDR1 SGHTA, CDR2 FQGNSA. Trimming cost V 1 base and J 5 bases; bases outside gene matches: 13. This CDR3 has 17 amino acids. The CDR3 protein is CASSLGRLGAGVNEQYF. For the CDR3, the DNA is TGTGCCAGCAGCTTAGGTCGACTAGGAGCGGGAGTAAACGAGCAGTACTTC.

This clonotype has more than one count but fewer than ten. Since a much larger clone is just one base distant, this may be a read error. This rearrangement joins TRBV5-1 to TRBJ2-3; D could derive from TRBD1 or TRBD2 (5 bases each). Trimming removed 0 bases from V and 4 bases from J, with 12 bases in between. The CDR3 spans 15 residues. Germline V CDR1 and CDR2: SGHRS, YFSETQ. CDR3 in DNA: TGCGCCAGCAGCTTGGCGGGAAAGGGACCAGATACGCAGTATTTT. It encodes CASSLAGKGPDTQYF.

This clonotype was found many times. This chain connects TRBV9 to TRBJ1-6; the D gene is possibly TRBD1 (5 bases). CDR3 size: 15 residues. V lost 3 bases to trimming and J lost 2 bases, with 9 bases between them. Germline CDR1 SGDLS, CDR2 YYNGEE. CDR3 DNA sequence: TGTGCCAGCAGCGGAAGGGACGCCTATAATTCACCCCTCCACTTT. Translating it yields CASSGRDAYNSPLHF.

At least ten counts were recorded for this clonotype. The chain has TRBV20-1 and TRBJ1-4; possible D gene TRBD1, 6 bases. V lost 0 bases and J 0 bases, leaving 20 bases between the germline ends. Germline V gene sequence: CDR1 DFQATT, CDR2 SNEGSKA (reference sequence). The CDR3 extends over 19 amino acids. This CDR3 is CSARDRGAGSSSTNEKLFF. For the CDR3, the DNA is TGCAGTGCTAGAGATAGGGGGGCAGGGAGTAGTTCAACTAATGAAAAACTGTTTTTT.

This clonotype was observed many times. CDR3 nucleotide sequence: TGTGCCAGCAGCCCTCTCCCTGGCAGCTCCTACGAGCAGTACTTC. This encodes CASSPLPGSSYEQYF. V usage is TRBV7-2 and J usage is TRBJ2-7; D is undetermined. The length of the CDR3 is 15 residues. CDR1 is SGHTA and CDR2 is FQGNSA in the germline V gene. Trimming took 5 bases from V and 0 from J, leaving 14 bases between them. Combining the CDR3 with reference TRBV7-2 and TRBJ2-7 gives the whole variable domain GAGVSQSPSNKVTEKGKDVELRCDPISGHTALYWYRQSLGQGLEFLIYFQGNSAPDKSGLPSDRFSAERTGGSVSTLTIQRTQQEDSAVYLCASSPLPGSSYEQYFGPGTRLTVT.

The CDR3 DNA sequence: TGTGCCAGCAGTGACCCTACGCAGTATTTT. This gives the protein CASSDPTQYF. The gene calls are TRBV6-1 and TRBJ2-3, with D unclear. Between the trimmed V and J ends, which lost 3 bases and 8 bases, there was a span of 3 bases. Germline CDR1 reads MNHNS; CDR2 reads SASEGT. The CDR3 has 10 residues.

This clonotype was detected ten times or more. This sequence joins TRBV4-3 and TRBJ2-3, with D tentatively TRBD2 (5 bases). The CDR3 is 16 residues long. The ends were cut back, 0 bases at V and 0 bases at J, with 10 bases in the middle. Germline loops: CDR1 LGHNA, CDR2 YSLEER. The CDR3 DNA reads TGCGCCAGCAGCCAAGATCTCAGCGGTAGCACAGATACGCAGTATTTT. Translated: CASSQDLSGSTDTQYF.

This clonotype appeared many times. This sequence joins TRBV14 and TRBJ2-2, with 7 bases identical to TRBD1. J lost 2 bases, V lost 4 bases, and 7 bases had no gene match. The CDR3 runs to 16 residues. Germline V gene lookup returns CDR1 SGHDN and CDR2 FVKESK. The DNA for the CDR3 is TGTGCCAGCAGCCCTTGGACAGGAACTAACACCGGGGAGCTGTTTTTT. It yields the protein CASSPWTGTNTGELFF.

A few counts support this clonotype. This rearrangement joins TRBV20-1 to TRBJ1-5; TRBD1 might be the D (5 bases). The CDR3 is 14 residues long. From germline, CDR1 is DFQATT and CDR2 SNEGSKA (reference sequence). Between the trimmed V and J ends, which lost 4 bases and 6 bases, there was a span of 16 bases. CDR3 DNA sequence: TGCAGTGCTACCGACAGTTCGGAGAGTCAGCCCCAGCATTTT. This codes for CSATDSSESQPQHF.

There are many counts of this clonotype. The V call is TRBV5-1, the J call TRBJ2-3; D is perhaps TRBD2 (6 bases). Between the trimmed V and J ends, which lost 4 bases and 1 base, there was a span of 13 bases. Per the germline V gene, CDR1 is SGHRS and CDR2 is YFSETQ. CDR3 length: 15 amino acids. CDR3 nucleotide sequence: TGCGCCAGCAGCATAACTAGCAGCCGCACAGATACGCAGTATTTT. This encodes CASSITSSRTDTQYF. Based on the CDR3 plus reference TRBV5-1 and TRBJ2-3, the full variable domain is KAGVTQTPRYLIKTRGQQVTLSCSPISGHRSVSWYQQTPGQGLQFLFEYFSETQRNKGNFPGRFSGRQFSNSRSEMNVSTLELGDSALYLCASSITSSRTDTQYFGPGTRLTVL.

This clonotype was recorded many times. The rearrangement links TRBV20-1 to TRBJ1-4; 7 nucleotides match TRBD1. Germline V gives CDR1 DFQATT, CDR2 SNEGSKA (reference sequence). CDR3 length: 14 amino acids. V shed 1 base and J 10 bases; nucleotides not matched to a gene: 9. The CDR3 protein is CSARGDREGGKLFF. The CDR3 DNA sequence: TGCAGTGCTAGAGGCGACAGGGAGGGCGGAAAACTGTTTTTT.

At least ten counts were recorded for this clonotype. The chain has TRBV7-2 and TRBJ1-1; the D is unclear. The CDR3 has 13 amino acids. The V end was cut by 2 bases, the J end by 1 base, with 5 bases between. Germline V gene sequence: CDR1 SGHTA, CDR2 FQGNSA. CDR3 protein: CASSLRGNTEAFF. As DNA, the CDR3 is TGTGCCAGCAGCTTACGGGGGAACACTGAAGCTTTCTTT. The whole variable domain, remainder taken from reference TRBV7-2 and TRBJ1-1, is GAGVSQSPSNKVTEKGKDVELRCDPISGHTALYWYRQSLGQGLEFLIYFQGNSAPDKSGLPSDRFSAERTGGSVSTLTIQRTQQEDSAVYLCASSLRGNTEAFFGQGTRLTVV.

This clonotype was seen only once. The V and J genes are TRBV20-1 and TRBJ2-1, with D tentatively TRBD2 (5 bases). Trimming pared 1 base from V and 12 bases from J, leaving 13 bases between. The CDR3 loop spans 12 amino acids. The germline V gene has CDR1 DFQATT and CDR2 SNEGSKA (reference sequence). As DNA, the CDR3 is TGCAGTGCTAGAGGAGGGATCGGGTCGCAGTTCTTC. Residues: CSARGGIGSQFF.

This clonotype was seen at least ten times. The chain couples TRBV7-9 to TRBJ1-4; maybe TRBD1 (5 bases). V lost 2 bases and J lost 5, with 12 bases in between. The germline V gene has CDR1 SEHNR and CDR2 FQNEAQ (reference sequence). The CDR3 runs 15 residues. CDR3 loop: CASSLTSGQNEKLFF. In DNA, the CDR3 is TGTGCCAGCAGCTTAACCTCGGGGCAGAATGAAAAACTGTTTTTT.